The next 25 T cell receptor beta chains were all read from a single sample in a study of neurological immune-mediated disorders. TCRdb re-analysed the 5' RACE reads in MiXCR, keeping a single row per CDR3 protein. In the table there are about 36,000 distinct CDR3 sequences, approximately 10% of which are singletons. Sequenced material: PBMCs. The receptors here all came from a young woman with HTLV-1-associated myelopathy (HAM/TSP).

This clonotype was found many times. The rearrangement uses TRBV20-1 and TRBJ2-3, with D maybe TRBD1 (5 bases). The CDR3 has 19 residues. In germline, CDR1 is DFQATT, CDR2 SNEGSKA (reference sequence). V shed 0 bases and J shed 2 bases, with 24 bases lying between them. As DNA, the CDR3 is TGCAGTGCTAGAGATCTTCTAGGGGTTGTAGCTGGGGACACAGATACGCAGTATTTT. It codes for CSARDLLGVVAGDTDTQYF.

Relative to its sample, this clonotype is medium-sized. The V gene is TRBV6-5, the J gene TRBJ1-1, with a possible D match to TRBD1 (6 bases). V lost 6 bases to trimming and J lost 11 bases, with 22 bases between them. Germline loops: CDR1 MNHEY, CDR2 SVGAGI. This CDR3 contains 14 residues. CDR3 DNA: TGTGCCAGCAGCCCACCCGAGGGGGGCAAGTGGGCTTTCTTT. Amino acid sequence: CASSPPEGGKWAFF.

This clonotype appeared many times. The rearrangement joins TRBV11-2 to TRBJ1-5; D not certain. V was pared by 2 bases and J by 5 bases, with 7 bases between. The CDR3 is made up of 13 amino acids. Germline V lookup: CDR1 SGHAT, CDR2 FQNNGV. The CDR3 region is CASSLNWDQPQHF. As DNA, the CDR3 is TGTGCCAGCAGCTTAAACTGGGATCAGCCCCAGCATTTT.

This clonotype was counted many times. The CDR3 region is CASSPLGEKLFF. Here the CDR3 DNA reads TGTGCCAGCAGTCCCCTCGGTGAAAAACTGTTTTTT. The chain recombines TRBV12-3 or TRBV12-4 with TRBJ1-4; no reliable D call. This CDR3 spans 12 amino acids. With 5 bases removed from V and 7 bases from J, the gap between germline ends came to 8 bases.

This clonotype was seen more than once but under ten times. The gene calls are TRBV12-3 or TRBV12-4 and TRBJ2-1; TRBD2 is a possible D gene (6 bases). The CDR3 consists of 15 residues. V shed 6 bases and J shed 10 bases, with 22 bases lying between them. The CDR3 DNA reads TGTGCCAGCAGCCGTCCGGGACTTCGAATTCTAGAGCAGTTCTTC. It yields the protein CASSRPGLRILEQFF.

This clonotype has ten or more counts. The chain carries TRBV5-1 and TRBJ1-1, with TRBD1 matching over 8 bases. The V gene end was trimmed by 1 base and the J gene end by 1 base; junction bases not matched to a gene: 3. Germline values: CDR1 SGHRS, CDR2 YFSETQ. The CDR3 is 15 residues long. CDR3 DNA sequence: TGCGCCAGCAGCTTGACGACAGGGGCGAACACTGAAGCTTTCTTT. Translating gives CASSLTTGANTEAFF.

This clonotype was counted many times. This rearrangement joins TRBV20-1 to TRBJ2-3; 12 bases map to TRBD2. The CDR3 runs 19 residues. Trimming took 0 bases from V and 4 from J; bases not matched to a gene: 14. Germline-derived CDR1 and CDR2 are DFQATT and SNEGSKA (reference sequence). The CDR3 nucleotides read TGCAGTGCTAGAGAGTGGCTAGCGGGGGGGCCGTCTCATCCAGATACGCAGTATTTT. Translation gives CSAREWLAGGPSHPDTQYF.

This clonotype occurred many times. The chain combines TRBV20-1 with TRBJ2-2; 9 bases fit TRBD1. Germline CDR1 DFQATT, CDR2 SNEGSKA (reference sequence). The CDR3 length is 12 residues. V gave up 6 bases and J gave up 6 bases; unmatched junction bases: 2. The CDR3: CSARQGAGELFF. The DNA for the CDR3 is TGCAGTGCCAGACAGGGGGCCGGGGAGCTGTTTTTT.

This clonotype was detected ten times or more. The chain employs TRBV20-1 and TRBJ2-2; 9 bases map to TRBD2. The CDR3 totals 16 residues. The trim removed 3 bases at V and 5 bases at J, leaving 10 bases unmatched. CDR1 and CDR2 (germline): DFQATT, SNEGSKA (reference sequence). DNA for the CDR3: TGCAGTGCTAGGTTGTGGCGGGGGGGCGGAACCGGGGAGCTGTTTTTT. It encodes CSARLWRGGGTGELFF.

The CDR3 sequence: CSAPGTGVANYGYTF. In DNA form, the CDR3 reads TGCAGTGCTCCCGGCACAGGGGTAGCTAACTATGGCTACACCTTC. The chain couples TRBV20-1 to TRBJ1-2, with 7 bases identical to TRBD1. V was clipped by 5 bases and J by 0 bases; unmatched bases: 9. Germline V gene lookup returns CDR1 DFQATT and CDR2 SNEGSKA (reference sequence). The CDR3 sequence is 15 residues long.

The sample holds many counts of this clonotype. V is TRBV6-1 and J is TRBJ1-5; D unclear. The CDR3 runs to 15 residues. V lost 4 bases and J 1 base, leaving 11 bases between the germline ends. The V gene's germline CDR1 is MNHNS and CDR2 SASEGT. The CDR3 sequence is CASSGRAMSNQPQHF. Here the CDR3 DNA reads TGTGCCAGCAGTGGGCGGGCCATGAGCAATCAGCCCCAGCATTTT.

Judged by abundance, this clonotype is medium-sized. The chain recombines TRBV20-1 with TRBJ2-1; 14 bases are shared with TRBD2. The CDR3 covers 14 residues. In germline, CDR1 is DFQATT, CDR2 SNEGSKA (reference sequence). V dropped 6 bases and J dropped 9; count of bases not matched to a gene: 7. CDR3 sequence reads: CSAIGLAGGGEQFF. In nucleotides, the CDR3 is TGCAGTGCGATCGGACTAGCGGGGGGCGGTGAGCAGTTCTTC.

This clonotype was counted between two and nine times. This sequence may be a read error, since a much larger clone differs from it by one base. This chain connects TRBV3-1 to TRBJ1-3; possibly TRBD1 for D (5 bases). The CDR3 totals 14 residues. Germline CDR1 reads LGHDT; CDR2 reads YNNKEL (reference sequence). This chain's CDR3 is CAGSQEAGSATIYF. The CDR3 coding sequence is TGTGCCGGCAGCCAAGAGGCAGGGAGCGCCACCATATATTTT. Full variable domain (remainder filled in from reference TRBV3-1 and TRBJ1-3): DTAVSQTPKYLVTQMGNDKSIKCEQNLGHDTMYWYKQDSKKFLKIMFSYNNKELIINETVPNRFSPKSPDKAHLNLHINSLELGDSAVYFCAGSQEAGSATIYFGEGSWLTVV.

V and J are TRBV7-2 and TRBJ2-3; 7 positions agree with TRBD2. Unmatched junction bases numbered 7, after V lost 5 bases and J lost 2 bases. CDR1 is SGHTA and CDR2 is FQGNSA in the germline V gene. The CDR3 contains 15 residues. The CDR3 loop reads CASSRMRGYTDTQYF. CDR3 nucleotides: TGTGCCAGCAGCCGAATGCGGGGGTACACAGATACGCAGTATTTT.

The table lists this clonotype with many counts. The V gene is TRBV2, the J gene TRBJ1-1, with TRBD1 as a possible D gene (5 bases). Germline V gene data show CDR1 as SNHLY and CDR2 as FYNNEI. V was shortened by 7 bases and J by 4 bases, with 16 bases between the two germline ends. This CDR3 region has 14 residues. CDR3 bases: TGTGCCAGCACTGGGCCTGCCGGGGGCACTGAAGCTTTCTTT. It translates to CASTGPAGGTEAFF.

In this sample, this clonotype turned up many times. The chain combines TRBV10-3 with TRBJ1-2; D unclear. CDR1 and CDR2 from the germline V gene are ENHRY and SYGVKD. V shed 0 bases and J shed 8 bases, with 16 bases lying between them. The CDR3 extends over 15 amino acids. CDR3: CAISESWPVKYGYTF. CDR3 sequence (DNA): TGTGCCATCAGTGAGTCGTGGCCAGTCAAATACGGCTACACCTTC.

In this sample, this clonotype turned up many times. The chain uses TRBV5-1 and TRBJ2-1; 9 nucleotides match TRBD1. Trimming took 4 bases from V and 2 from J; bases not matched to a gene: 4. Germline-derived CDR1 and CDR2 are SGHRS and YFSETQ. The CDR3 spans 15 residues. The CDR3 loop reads CASSGTGIPYNEQFF. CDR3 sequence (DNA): TGCGCCAGCAGCGGGACAGGGATTCCCTACAATGAGCAGTTCTTC. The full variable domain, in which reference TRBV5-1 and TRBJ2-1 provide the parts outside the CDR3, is KAGVTQTPRYLIKTRGQQVTLSCSPISGHRSVSWYQQTPGQGLQFLFEYFSETQRNKGNFPGRFSGRQFSNSRSEMNVSTLELGDSALYLCASSGTGIPYNEQFFGPGTRLTVL.

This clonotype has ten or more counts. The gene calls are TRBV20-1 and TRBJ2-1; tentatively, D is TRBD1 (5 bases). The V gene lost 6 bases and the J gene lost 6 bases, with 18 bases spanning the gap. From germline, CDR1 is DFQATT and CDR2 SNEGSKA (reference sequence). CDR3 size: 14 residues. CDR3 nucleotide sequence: TGCAGTGCCCAGACCCCTCGACAGACCAATGAGCAGTTCTTC. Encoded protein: CSAQTPRQTNEQFF.

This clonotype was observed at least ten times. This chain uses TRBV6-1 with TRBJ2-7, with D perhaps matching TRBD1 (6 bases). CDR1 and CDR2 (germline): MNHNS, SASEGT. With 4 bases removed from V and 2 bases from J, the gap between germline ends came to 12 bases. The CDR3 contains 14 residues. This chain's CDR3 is CASSGLGQPYEQYF. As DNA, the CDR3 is TGTGCCAGCAGTGGGCTCGGACAGCCCTACGAGCAGTACTTC.

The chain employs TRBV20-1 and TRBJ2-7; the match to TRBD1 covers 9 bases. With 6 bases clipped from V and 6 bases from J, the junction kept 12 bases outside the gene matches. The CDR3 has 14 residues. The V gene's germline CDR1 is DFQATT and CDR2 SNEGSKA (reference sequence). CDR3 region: CSATPGQGGSEQYF. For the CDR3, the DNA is TGCAGTGCCACTCCGGGACAGGGAGGAAGCGAGCAGTACTTC.

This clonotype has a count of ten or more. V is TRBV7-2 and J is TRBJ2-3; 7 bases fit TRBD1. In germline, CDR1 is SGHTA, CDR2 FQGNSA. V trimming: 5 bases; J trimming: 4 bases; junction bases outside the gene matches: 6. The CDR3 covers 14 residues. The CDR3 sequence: CASSPNRGADTQYF. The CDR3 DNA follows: TGTGCCAGCAGCCCAAACAGGGGAGCAGATACGCAGTATTTT.

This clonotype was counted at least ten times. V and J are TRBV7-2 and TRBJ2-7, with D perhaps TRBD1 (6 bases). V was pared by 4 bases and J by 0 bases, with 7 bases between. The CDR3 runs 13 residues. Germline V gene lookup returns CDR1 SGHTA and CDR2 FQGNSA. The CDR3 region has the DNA TGTGCCAGCAGCTGGACAGACTCCTACGAGCAGTACTTC. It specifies CASSWTDSYEQYF.

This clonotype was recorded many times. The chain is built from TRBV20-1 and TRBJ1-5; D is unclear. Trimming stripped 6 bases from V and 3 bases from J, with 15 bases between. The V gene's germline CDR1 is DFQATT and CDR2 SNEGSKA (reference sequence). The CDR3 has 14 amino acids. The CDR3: CSAERWGTNQPQHF. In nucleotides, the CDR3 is TGCAGTGCGGAGAGGTGGGGTACCAATCAGCCCCAGCATTTT.

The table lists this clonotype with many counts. The CDR3 is CATSGGTGTGNTIYF. The CDR3 nucleotides read TGTGCCACCAGCGGGGGGACAGGTACTGGAAACACCATATATTTT. The chain links TRBV15 to TRBJ1-3, with TRBD1 identical over 8 bases. CDR1 and CDR2 (germline): LNHNV, YYDKDF (reference sequence). The CDR3 contains 15 residues. J gave up 2 bases and V 5 bases, and 5 bases lay outside the gene matches.

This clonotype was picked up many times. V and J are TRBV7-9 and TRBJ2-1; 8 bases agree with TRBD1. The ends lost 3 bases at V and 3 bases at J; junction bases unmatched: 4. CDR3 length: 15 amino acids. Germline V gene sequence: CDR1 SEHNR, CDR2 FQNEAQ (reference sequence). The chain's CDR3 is CASSFLTGDYNEQFF. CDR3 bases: TGTGCCAGCAGCTTTTTGACAGGGGACTACAATGAGCAGTTCTTC.